A single sample gave rise to the 18 T cell receptor beta chains below, sequenced in a study of blood T cell repertoires in COVID-19. Assay used: immunoSEQ multiplex PCR; TCRdb lists only in-frame clones, some missing. The sample shows around 220,000 clones, around 84% of them seen only once. Sequenced sample: PBMCs or T cells enriched from blood (not recorded which). These receptors were collected from a woman in her thirties or forties who had recovered from COVID-19.

The chain recombines TRBV12-3 or TRBV12-4 with TRBJ2-1; 7 positions match TRBD2. The ends lost 6 bases at V and 8 bases at J; junction bases unmatched: 7. There are 13 residues in the CDR3. This CDR3 reads CASRSGNLYEQFF. The CDR3 DNA reads as TGTGCCAGCAGGAGCGGGAATTTGTATGAGCAGTTCTTC.

J is TRBJ2-1 and V is TRBV19; 8 nucleotides match TRBD1. Unmatched junction bases numbered 6, after V lost 6 bases and J lost 5 bases. The CDR3 sequence is 14 residues long. The germline V gene has CDR1 LNHDA and CDR2 SQIVND (reference sequence). The CDR3 is CASSQGARDNEQFF. The CDR3 region has the DNA TGTGCCAGTAGCCAGGGGGCGCGGGACAATGAGCAGTTCTTC. The variable domain in full, completed from reference TRBV19 and TRBJ2-1, reads DGGITQSPKYLFRKEGQNVTLSCEQNLNHDAMYWYRQDPGQGLRLIYYSQIVNDFQKGDIAEGYSVSREKKESFPLTVTSAQKNPTAFYLCASSQGARDNEQFFGPGTRLTVL.

CDR3 region: CASSQYKDIPNTGELFF. CDR3 sequence (DNA): TGCGCCAGCAGTCAATACAAGGACATCCCCAACACCGGGGAGCTGTTTTTT. This chain connects TRBV23-1 to TRBJ2-2; the D gene is possibly TRBD1 (5 bases). TRBV23-1 is annotated as an ORF whose role is uncertain. V dropped 1 base and J dropped 2 bases, with 14 bases sitting between them. CDR3 length equals 17 residues.

This chain links TRBV6-1 with TRBJ2-2, with D possibly matching TRBD2 (5 bases). CDR1 MNHNS and CDR2 SASEGT come from the germline V gene. This CDR3 spans 16 amino acids. Trimming took 4 bases from V and 6 from J, leaving 18 bases between them. DNA for the CDR3: TGTGCCAGCAGTGGCACGAGAGGGAGCTCCTCCGGGGAGCTGTTTTTT. Its translation: CASSGTRGSSSGELFF.

The chain employs TRBV10-1 and TRBJ1-1; tentative D call: TRBD1 (5 bases). The V end was cut by 6 bases, the J end by 0 bases, with 8 bases between. The CDR3 has 13 residues. Per the germline V gene, CDR1 is WNHNN and CDR2 is SYGVQD (reference sequence). The CDR3: CASRGQLNTEAFF. The CDR3 region has the DNA TGCGCCAGCAGAGGACAACTGAACACTGAAGCTTTCTTT.

The chain couples TRBV11-2 to TRBJ2-7, with D maybe TRBD2 (6 bases). The CDR3 sequence is 14 residues long. CDR1 SGHAT and CDR2 FQNNGV come from the germline V gene. Trimming left V 0 bases short and J 6 bases short, with 12 bases between. This CDR3 is CASSLDREVLEQYV. The CDR3 DNA reads TGTGCCAGCAGCTTAGACAGGGAGGTTCTCGAGCAGTACGTC.

V is TRBV6-5 and J is TRBJ2-1, with TRBD1 matching 7 bases. Germline V CDR1 and CDR2: MNHEY, SVGAGI. Unmatched junction bases numbered 11, after V lost 6 bases and J lost 6 bases. This CDR3 is built from 15 residues. The CDR3 here is CASSIPGQVVNEQFF. The CDR3, as DNA: TGTGCCAGCAGCATCCCCGGACAGGTAGTCAATGAGCAGTTCTTC.

The chain links TRBV25-1 to TRBJ1-2, with 11 bases identical to TRBD1. The germline V gene encodes CDR1 MGHDK and CDR2 SYGVNS. V was clipped by 7 bases and J by 7 bases; unmatched bases: 8. The length of the CDR3 is 14 residues. CDR3 nucleotide sequence: TGTGCCAGCAAGAGGTCGGACAGGGGGCTTGGCTACACCTTC. Translating gives CASKRSDRGLGYTF.

There are a few counts of this clone. The chain carries TRBV24-1 and TRBJ1-5; D not resolved. CDR1 and CDR2 from the germline V gene are KGHDR and SFDVKD. The CDR3 sequence is 13 residues long. Trimming left V 1 base short and J 5 bases short, with 5 bases between. CDR3 coding DNA: TGTGCCACCAGTGATTTACAAGATCAGCCCCAGCATTTT. Translating it yields CATSDLQDQPQHF.

The chain employs TRBV11-3 and TRBJ1-1; D perhaps matches TRBD1 (5 bases). Looked up from germline, CDR1 is SGHNT and CDR2 is YENEEA. The CDR3 length is 12 residues. With 6 bases removed from V and 3 bases from J, the gap between germline ends came to 8 bases. The CDR3 nucleotides are TGTGCCAGCAGGGGGCCTTACACTGAAGCTTTCTTT. Amino acids: CASRGPYTEAFF.

This clone was seen just once. The chain uses TRBV7-4 and TRBJ1-6, with TRBD1 matching over 10 bases. Germline trimming cut 10 bases from V and 8 bases from J; bases unmatched to any gene: 8. The CDR3 contains 14 residues. Germline CDR1 is SGHVT and CDR2 is SQSDAQ. The CDR3 spells CAIATTGGDSPLHF. DNA of the CDR3: TGTGCCATTGCCACGACAGGGGGCGATTCACCCCTCCACTTT. Together with reference TRBV7-4 and TRBJ1-6, the CDR3 gives the full variable domain: GAGVSQSPRYKVAKRGRDVALRCDSISGHVTLYWYRQTLGQGSEVLTYSQSDAQRDKSGRPSGRFSAERPERSVSTLKIQRTEQGDSAVYLCAIATTGGDSPLHFGNGTRLTVT.

This clone was seen a single time. The CDR3 DNA sequence: TGTGCCAGCAGCTTAGGAGTATTGAATGAGCAGTTCTTC. Residues: CASSLGVLNEQFF. The chain combines TRBV7-9 with TRBJ2-1; D gene ambiguous. In germline, CDR1 is SEHNR, CDR2 FQNEAQ (reference sequence). V lost 1 base, J lost 7 bases, and 8 bases lay in between. CDR3 size: 13 residues.

In DNA, the CDR3 is TGTGCCAGCAGAGGGGGAGACAGCTCCTATAATTCACCCCTCCACTTT. Its translation: CASRGGDSSYNSPLHF. V usage is TRBV2 and J usage is TRBJ1-6; tentatively, D is TRBD1 (6 bases). Trimming removed 6 bases at V and 0 bases at J, with 12 bases between. Looked up from germline, CDR1 is SNHLY and CDR2 is FYNNEI. This CDR3 spans 16 amino acids. The whole variable domain, remainder taken from reference TRBV2 and TRBJ1-6, is EPEVTQTPSHQVTQMGQEVILRCVPISNHLYFYWYRQILGQKVEFLVSFYNNEISEKSEIFDDQFSVERPDGSNFTLKIRSTKLEDSAMYFCASRGGDSSYNSPLHFGNGTRLTVT.

The rearrangement links TRBV19 to TRBJ1-5; possibly TRBD1 for D (6 bases). Per germline, CDR1 LNHDA and CDR2 SQIVND (reference sequence). This CDR3 has 13 residues. V lost 7 bases to trimming and J lost 7 bases, with 14 bases between them. The CDR3 DNA reads TGTGCCAGTACTGGACAGTTGGGACAGCCCCAGCATTTT. As protein: CASTGQLGQPQHF.

The chain uses TRBV30 and TRBJ1-1; D remains ambiguous. V lost 1 base to trimming and J lost 3 bases, with 15 bases between them. CDR1 GTSNPN and CDR2 SVGIG come from the germline V gene (reference sequence). CDR3 length equals 15 residues. The CDR3 sequence: CAWSALIRRDTEAFF. The CDR3 region has the DNA TGTGCCTGGAGTGCCCTCATACGGAGGGACACTGAAGCTTTCTTT. The variable domain in full, with the rest retrieved from reference TRBV30 and TRBJ1-1, is SQTIHQWPATLVQPVGSPLSLECTVEGTSNPNLYWYRQAAGRGLQLLFYSVGIGQISSEVPQNLSASRPQDRQFILSSKKLLLSDSGFYLCAWSALIRRDTEAFFGQGTRLTVV.

The CDR3: CASMRGPGRQPQHF. The CDR3 DNA follows: TGTGCCAGCATGAGGGGGCCAGGCCGTCAGCCCCAGCATTTT. The V gene is TRBV6-6, the J gene TRBJ1-5, with TRBD1 matching over 7 bases. From germline, CDR1 is MNHNY and CDR2 SVGAGI (reference sequence). Trimming at V came to 7 bases and at J to 6 bases, leaving 9 bases not matched to a gene. The CDR3 extends over 14 amino acids.

This clone was counted at least ten times. The rearrangement links TRBV3-1 (or the pseudogene TRBV3-2) to TRBJ2-1; 9 bases are a match to TRBD2. Germline loops: CDR1 LGHDT, CDR2 YNNKEL (reference sequence). This CDR3 has 18 amino acids. Trimming took 0 bases from V and 12 from J; bases not matched to a gene: 18. CDR3 sequence (DNA): TGTGCCAGCAGCCAAGAAATTAGCGGGAGAGAAAGTTGGAAGATGCAGTTCTTC. This encodes CASSQEISGRESWKMQFF.

The chain couples TRBV7-9 to TRBJ1-2; D is perhaps TRBD1 (6 bases). Germline V gene data show CDR1 as SEHNR and CDR2 as FQNEAQ (reference sequence). The germline V and J ends were trimmed by 3 bases and 6 bases, with 17 bases remaining between them. The CDR3 is made up of 15 amino acids. In DNA, the CDR3 is TGTGCCAGCAGCTTGTTCGGGACAAGGAGTCATGGCTACACCTTC. Protein product: CASSLFGTRSHGYTF.